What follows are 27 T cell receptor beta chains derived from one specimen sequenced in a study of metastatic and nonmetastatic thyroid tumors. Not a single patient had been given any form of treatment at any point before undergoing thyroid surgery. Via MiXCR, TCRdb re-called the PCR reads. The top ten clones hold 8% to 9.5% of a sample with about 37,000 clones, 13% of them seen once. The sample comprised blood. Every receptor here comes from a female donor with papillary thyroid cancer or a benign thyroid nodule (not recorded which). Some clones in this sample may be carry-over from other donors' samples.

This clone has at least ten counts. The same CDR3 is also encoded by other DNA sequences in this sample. The CDR3 region is CASSQDRRETQYF. CDR3 DNA: TGTGCCAGCAGCCAAGATCGACGGGAGACCCAGTACTTC. The chain employs TRBV4-2 and TRBJ2-5, with D uncertain. The V gene's germline CDR1 is LGHNA and CDR2 YNFKEQ. This CDR3 spans 13 amino acids. The ends were cut back, 0 bases at V and 5 bases at J, with 7 bases in the middle.

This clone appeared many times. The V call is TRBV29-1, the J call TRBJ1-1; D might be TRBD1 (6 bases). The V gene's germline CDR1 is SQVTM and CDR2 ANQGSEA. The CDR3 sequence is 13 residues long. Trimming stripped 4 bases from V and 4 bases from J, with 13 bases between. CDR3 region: CSVGWGAGTEAFF. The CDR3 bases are TGCAGCGTTGGATGGGGGGCTGGCACTGAAGCTTTCTTT.

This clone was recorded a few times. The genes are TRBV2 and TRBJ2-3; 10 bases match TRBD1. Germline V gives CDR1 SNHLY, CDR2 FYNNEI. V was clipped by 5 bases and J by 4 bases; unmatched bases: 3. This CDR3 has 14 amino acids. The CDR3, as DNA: TGTGCCAGCAGTTCGGGACAGGGGCCAGATACGCAGTATTTT. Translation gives CASSSGQGPDTQYF.

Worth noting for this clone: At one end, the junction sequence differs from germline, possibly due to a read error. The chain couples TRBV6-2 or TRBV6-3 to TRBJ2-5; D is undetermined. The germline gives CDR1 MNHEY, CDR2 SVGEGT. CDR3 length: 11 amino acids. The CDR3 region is CASSYSENQYF. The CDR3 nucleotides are TGTGCCAGCAGCTACTCGGAGAACCAGTACTTC.

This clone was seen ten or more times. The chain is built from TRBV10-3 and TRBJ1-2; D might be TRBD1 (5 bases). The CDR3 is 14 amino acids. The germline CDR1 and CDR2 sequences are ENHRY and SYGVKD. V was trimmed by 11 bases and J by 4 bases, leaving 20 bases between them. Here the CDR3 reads CASRGDRLLYGYTF. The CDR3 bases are TGTGCCTCCCGAGGGGACCGACTTCTCTATGGCTACACCTTC.

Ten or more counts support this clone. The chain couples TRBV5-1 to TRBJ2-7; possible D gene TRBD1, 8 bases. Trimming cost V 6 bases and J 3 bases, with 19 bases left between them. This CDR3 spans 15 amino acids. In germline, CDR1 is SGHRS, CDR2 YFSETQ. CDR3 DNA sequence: TGCGCCAGCACCCCGAACAGGGGGGAGGGCTACGAGCAGTACTTC. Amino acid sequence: CASTPNRGEGYEQYF.

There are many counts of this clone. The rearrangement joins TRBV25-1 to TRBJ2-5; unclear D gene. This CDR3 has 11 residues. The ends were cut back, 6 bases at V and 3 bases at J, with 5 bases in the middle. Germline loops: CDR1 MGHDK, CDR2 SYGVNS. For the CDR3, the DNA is TGTGCCAGCAGGCGCAAAGAGACCCAGTACTTC. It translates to CASRRKETQYF.

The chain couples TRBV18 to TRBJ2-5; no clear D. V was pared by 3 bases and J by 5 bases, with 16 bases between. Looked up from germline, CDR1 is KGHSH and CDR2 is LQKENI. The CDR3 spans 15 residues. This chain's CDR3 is CASSPRNNGFETQYF. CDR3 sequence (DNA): TGTGCCAGCTCACCCCGGAATAATGGGTTCGAGACCCAGTACTTC. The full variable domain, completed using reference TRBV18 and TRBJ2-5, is NAGVMQNPRHLVRRRGQEARLRCSPMKGHSHVYWYRQLPEEGLKFMVYLQKENIIDESGMPKERFSAEFPKEGPSILRIQQVVRGDSAAYFCASSPRNNGFETQYFGPGTRLLVL.

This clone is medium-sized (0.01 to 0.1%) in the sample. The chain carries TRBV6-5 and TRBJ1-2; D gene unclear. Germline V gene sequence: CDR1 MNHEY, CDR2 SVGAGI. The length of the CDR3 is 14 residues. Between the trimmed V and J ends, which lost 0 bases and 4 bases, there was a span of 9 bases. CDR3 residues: CASSYSQRLYGYTF. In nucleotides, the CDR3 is TGTGCCAGCAGTTACTCGCAGAGACTCTATGGCTACACCTTC.

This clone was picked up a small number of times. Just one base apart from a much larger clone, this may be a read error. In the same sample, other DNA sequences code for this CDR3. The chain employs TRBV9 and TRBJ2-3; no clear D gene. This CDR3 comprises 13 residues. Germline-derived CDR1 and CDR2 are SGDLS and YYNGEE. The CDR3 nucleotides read TGTGCCAGCAGCGGCAGAAGCACAGATACGCGGTATTTT. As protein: CASSGRSTDTRYF.

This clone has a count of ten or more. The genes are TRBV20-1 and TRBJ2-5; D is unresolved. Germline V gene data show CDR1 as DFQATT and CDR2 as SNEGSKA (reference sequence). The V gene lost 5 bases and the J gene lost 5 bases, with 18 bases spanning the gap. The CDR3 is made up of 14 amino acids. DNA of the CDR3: TGCAGTGCTCGCAAACCTAAGGGTGGCGAGACCCAGTACTTC. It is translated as CSARKPKGGETQYF.

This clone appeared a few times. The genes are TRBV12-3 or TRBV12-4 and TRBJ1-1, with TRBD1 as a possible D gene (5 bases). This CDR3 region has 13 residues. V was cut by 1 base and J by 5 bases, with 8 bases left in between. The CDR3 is CASSLGRETEAFF. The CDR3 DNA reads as TGTGCCAGCAGTTTAGGCAGGGAGACTGAAGCTTTCTTT.

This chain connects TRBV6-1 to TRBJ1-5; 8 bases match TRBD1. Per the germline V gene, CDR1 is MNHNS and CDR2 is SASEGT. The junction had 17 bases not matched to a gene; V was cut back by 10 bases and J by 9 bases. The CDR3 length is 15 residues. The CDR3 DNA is TGTGCCACCCCAGGCGGACAGGGTGATACTCGGCCCCAGCATTTT. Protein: CATPGGQGDTRPQHF.

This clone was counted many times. The CDR3 nucleotides read TGTGCCAGCAGCCGTAAAGGGCAGGGGGCGCTTAGGTATGGCTACACCTTC. As protein: CASSRKGQGALRYGYTF. This chain uses TRBV11-2 with TRBJ1-2, with 8 bases aligning to TRBD1. V shed 5 bases, J shed 5 bases, and the junction held 16 bases outside the gene matches. The CDR3 loop spans 17 amino acids. The germline V gene encodes CDR1 SGHAT and CDR2 FQNNGV.

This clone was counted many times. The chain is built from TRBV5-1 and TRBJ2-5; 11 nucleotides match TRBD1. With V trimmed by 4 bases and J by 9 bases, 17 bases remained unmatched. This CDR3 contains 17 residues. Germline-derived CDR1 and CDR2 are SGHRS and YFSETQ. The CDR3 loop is CASSHGIGDRGVLPQYF. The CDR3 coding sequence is TGCGCCAGCAGCCACGGAATCGGGGACAGGGGGGTTTTGCCCCAGTACTTC. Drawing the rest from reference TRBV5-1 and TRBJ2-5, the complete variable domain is KAGVTQTPRYLIKTRGQQVTLSCSPISGHRSVSWYQQTPGQGLQFLFEYFSETQRNKGNFPGRFSGRQFSNSRSEMNVSTLELGDSALYLCASSHGIGDRGVLPQYFGPGTRLLVL.

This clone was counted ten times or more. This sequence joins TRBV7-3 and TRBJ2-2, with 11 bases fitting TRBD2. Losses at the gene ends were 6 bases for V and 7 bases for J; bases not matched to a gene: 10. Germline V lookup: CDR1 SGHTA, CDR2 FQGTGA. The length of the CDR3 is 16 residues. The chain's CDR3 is CASRLTSGTTGGELFF. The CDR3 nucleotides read TGTGCCAGCAGGCTGACTAGCGGGACCACAGGCGGGGAGCTGTTTTTT. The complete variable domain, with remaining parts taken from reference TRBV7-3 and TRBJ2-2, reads GAGVSQTPSNKVTEKGKYVELRCDPISGHTALYWYRQSLGQGPEFLIYFQGTGAADDSGLPNDRFFAVRPEGSVSTLKIQRTERGDSAVYLCASRLTSGTTGGELFFGEGSRLTVL.

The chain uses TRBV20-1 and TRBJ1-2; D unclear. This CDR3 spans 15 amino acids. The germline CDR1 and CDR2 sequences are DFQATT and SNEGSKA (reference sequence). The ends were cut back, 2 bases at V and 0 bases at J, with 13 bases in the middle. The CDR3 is CSARRAGGTNYGYTF. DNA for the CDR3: TGCAGTGCTAGAAGAGCAGGCGGGACTAACTATGGCTACACCTTC.

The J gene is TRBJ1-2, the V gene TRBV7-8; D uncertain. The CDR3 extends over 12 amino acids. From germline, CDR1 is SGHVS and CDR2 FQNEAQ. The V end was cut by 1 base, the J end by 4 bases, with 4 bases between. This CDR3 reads CASSLGGYGYTF. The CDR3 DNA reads TGTGCCAGCAGCTTAGGAGGCTATGGCTACACCTTC.

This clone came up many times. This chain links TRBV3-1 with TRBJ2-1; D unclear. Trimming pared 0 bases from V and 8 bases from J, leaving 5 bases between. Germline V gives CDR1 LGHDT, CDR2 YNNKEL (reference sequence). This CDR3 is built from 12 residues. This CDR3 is CASSQDRHEQFF. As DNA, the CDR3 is TGTGCCAGCAGCCAAGACCGGCATGAGCAGTTCTTC.

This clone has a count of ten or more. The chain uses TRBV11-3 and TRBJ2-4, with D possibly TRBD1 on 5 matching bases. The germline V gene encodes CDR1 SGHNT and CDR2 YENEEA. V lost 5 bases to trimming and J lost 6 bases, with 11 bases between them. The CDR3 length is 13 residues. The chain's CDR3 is CASSRGDRNIQYF. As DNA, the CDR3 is TGTGCCAGCAGCAGGGGCGATAGAAACATTCAGTACTTC.

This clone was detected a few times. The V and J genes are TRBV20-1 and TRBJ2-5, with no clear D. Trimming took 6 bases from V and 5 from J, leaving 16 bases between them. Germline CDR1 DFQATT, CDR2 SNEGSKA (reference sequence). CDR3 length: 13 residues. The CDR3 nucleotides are TGCAGTGCGCCGATTGATAACCGCGAGACCCAGTACTTC. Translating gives CSAPIDNRETQYF.

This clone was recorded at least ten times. The CDR3 sequence is CASTILGGETDTQYF. The CDR3 DNA follows: TGTGCCAGCACCATCCTCGGGGGGGAAACAGATACGCAGTATTTT. The rearrangement links TRBV12-3 or TRBV12-4 to TRBJ2-3; TRBD2 matches at 8 bases. V lost 7 bases to trimming and J lost 3 bases; unmatched junction nucleotides: 9. The CDR3 contains 15 residues.

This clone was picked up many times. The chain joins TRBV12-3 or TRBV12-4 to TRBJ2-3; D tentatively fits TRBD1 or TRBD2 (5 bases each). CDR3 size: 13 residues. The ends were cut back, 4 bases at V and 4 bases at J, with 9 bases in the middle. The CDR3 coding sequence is TGTGCCAGCAGTTCTATGGGGGCAGATACGCAGTATTTT. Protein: CASSSMGADTQYF.

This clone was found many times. The CDR3 DNA sequence: TGTGCCAGCAGCGCACATCAGGGGCCGACTAACTATGGCTACACCTTC. Its protein is CASSAHQGPTNYGYTF. The V call is TRBV9, the J call TRBJ1-2, with D possibly matching TRBD1 (6 bases). The V gene's germline CDR1 is SGDLS and CDR2 YYNGEE. This CDR3 has 16 residues. Trimming removed 3 bases at V and 0 bases at J, with 15 bases between.

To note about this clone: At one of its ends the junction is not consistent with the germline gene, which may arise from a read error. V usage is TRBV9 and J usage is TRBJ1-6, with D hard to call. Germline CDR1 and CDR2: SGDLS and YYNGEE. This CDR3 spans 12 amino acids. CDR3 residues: CASSGSNSPLQF. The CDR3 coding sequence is TGTGCCAGCAGCGGTAGCAATTCACCACTCCAATTT.

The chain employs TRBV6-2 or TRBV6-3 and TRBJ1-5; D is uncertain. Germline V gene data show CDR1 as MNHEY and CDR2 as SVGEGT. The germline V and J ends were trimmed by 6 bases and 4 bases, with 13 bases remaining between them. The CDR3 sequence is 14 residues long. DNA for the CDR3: TGTGCCAGCAGGTTCAGTGCCAAAAATCAGCCCCAGCATTTT. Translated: CASRFSAKNQPQHF.

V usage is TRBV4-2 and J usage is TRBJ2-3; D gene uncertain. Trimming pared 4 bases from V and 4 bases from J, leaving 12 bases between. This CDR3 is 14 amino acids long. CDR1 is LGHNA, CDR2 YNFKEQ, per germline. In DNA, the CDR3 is TGTGCCAGCAGCCCCCGACTCGGGCCAGATACGCAGTATTTT. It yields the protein CASSPRLGPDTQYF.